These T cell receptor beta chains were read from a single sample in a study of blood T cell repertoires in COVID-19. The assay was immunoSEQ multiplex PCR, and TCRdb's table has in-frame clones only and misses some. This table has fewer than 85,000 clones, approximately 90% appearing once. Material for sequencing was peripheral blood. Receptors originate from a human donor in a cohort sampled during active COVID-19. Both conserved end residues are part of each CDR3. D genes are given only for firm matches. Part of the rows lack a size; the others show once, few, many or a class for expanded clones.

TRBV5-1	-	TRBJ1-4	TRBD1	CASSTSLRGRGEKLFF	TGCGCCAGCAGCACGTCGCTCAGGGGGCGAGGTGAAAAACTGTTTTTT
TRBV3-1/TRBV3-2	-	TRBJ2-3	TRBD2	CASSISGRWEDTQYF	TGTGCCAGCAGTATAAGCGGGAGATGGGAAGATACGCAGTATTTT
TRBV5-1	-	TRBJ2-2	-	CASSLERNTGELFF	TGCGCCAGCAGCTTGGAGAGAAACACCGGGGAGCTGTTTTTT
TRBV5-1	once	TRBJ1-6	TRBD1	CASSPYTLDRGSSYNSPLHF	TGCGCCAGCAGCCCCTACACGCTGGACAGGGGCAGCTCCTATAATTCACCCCTCCACTTT
TRBV7-9	-	TRBJ1-5	-	CASRRGQTIATNYSNQPQHF	TGTGCCAGCAGAAGGGGCCAAACTATAGCAACAAACTATAGCAATCAGCCCCAGCATTTT
TRBV29-1	-	TRBJ2-7	-	CSASDNYEQYF	TGCAGCGCCTCGGACAACTACGAGCAGTACTTC
TRBV29-1	-	TRBJ1-2	TRBD1	CSVESPGQGYGYTF	TGCAGCGTTGAGTCCCCGGGACAGGGTTATGGCTACACCTTC
TRBV13	once	TRBJ2-5	-	CASSGGARETQYF	TGTGCCAGCAGCGGGGGGGCTAGGGAGACCCAGTACTTC
TRBV11-3	-	TRBJ2-1	-	CASSRGGSLWNEQFF	TGTGCCAGCAGCCGAGGAGGCTCCCTTTGGAATGAGCAGTTCTTC
TRBV3-1/TRBV3-2	-	TRBJ2-7	TRBD2	CASSRQPGLAGDEQYF	TGTGCCAGCAGCCGACAACCAGGGCTAGCGGGAGACGAGCAGTACTTC
TRBV11-3	-	TRBJ2-1	TRBD2	CASSLAGGANEQFF	TGTGCCAGCAGCTTAGCCGGGGGGGCGAATGAGCAGTTCTTC
TRBV5-5	-	TRBJ2-7	-	CASSLPPPSSYEQYF	TGTGCCAGCAGCCTCCCACCTCCGAGCTCCTACGAGCAGTACTTC
TRBV21-1	-	TRBJ1-5	-	CASSKVRTGNQPQHF	TGTGCCAGCAGCAAAGTCCGGACAGGCAATCAGCCCCAGCATTTT
TRBV19	once	TRBJ2-5	TRBD2	CASSRRSGSRETQYF	TGTGCCAGTAGTAGGAGGAGCGGGAGTAGGGAGACCCAGTACTTC
TRBV7-9	-	TRBJ1-1	TRBD1	CASSWTGKNTEAFF	TGTGCCAGCAGCTGGACAGGGAAGAACACTGAAGCTTTCTTT
TRBV28	once	TRBJ2-3	-	CASQGAEGGRDTQYF	TGTGCCAGCCAGGGTGCGGAGGGGGGGAGGGATACGCAGTATTTT
TRBV27	-	TRBJ2-7	-	CASSLSVLADYEQYF	TGTGCCAGCAGTTTATCGGTTCTAGCAGACTACGAGCAGTACTTC
TRBV11-3	-	TRBJ2-1	-	CASSLGGRVYNEQFF	TGTGCCAGCAGCTTAGGGGGGCGCGTCTACAATGAGCAGTTCTTC